This T cell receptor beta chain comes out of a study of blood T cell repertoires in COVID-19. The CDR3 is 18 residues long. From germline, CDR1 is SGDLS and CDR2 YYNGEE. V shed 3 bases and J 4 bases; nucleotides not matched to a gene: 8. Sequencing was performed with immunoSEQ multiplex PCR; in TCRdb, only in-frame clones are kept and a portion is missing. The sample includes 200,000 to 250,000 clones, 80% to 90% seen only once; the top ten take around 3.5%. Sequencing used PBMCs or T cells enriched from blood (not recorded which). The TCR originated in a woman aged 35 to 49 with acute COVID-19. V is TRBV9 and J is TRBJ2-2; 14 nucleotides line up with TRBD2. CDR3 region: CASSEGTSGGASTGELFF. CDR3 DNA sequence: TGTGCCAGCAGCGAAGGGACTAGCGGGGGAGCATCCACCGGGGAGCTGTTTTTT. Combining the CDR3 with reference TRBV9 and TRBJ2-2 gives the whole variable domain DSGVTQTPKHLITATGQRVTLRCSPRSGDLSVYWYQQSLDQGLQFLIQYYNGEERAKGNILERFSAQQFPDLHSELNLSSLELGDSALYFCASSEGTSGGASTGELFFGEGSRLTVL.